This T cell receptor (beta chain) was sequenced during a study of blood T cells in healthy people across ages. This clonotype has just a few counts. Antigen specificity is unknown. With a J-beta primer mix and a sample-barcoded 5' primer, a second PCR ran about 7 to 11 cycles. Each CDR3 protein is one row after TCRdb ran MiXCR on the 5' RACE reads. The sample records around 500,000 distinct CDR3 sequences, roughly a quarter being singletons. Points from the study as a whole: The CMV status of each donor remained undetermined, and this could have confounded shifts in expanded clonotypes. More naive CD4+ cells and higher diversity were found in long-lived than in aged donors. Researchers deemed the diversity estimates from one million T cells underestimates.

CDR3 length equals 15 residues. Germline loops: CDR1 SGHRS, CDR2 YFSETQ. V shed 1 base and J 2 bases; nucleotides not matched to a gene: 4. The data also belong to a second study, concerning T cells of mothers and their children.

The source material was blood. This chain joins TRBV5-1 and TRBJ2-5; 8 nucleotides line up with TRBD1. The TCR originated in a boy between 2 and 10 years old in good health. For the CDR3, the DNA is TGCGCCAGCAGCTTGCGGACAGGGATTCAAGAGACCCAGTACTTC. As protein: CASSLRTGIQETQYF.